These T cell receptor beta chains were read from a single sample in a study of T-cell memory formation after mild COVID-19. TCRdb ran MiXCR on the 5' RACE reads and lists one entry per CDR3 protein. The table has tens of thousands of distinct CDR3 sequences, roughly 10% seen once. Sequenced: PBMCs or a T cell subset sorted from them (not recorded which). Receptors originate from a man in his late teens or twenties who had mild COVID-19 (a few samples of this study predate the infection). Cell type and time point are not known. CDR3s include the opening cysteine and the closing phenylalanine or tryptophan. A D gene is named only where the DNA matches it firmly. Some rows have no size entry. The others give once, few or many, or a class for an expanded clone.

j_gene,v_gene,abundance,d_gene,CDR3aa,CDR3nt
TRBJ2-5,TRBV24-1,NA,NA,CATSDDTRVQETQYF,TGTGCCACCAGTGATGACACCAGGGTCCAAGAGACCCAGTACTTC
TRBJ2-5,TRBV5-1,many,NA,CASSFAGMVETQYF,TGCGCCAGCAGCTTCGCGGGGATGGTAGAGACCCAGTACTTC
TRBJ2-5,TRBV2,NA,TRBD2,CASSGSGGAETQYF,TGTGCCAGCAGCGGTAGCGGGGGGGCCGAGACCCAGTACTTC
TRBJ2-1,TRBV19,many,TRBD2,CASSSPGGSSYNEQFF,TGTGCCAGTAGTAGCCCCGGGGGGTCCTCCTACAATGAGCAGTTCTTC
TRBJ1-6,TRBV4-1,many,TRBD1,CASSHGTASSYNSPLHF,TGCGCCAGCAGCCATGGGACAGCGAGCTCCTATAATTCACCCCTCCACTTT
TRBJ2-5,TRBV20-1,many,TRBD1,CSARDPRQGFGETQYF,TGCAGTGCTAGAGATCCGCGACAGGGTTTCGGAGAGACCCAGTACTTC
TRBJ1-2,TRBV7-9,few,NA,CASSLWQGVTSYGYTF,TGTGCCAGCAGCTTATGGCAGGGCGTTACTTCCTATGGCTACACCTTC
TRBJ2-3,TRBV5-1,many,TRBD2,CASSTGGFTDTQYF,TGCGCCAGCAGTACGGGGGGATTCACAGATACGCAGTATTTT
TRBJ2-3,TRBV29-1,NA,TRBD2,CSLRAGSSTDTQYF,TGCAGTCTTCGAGCGGGGAGTAGCACAGATACGCAGTATTTT
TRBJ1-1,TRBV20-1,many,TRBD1,CSAGGTGHGNTEAFF,TGCAGTGCAGGTGGGACAGGGCATGGGAACACTGAAGCTTTCTTT
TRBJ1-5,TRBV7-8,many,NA,CASSSRDGSNQPQHF,TGTGCCAGCAGCTCCCGGGACGGTAGCAATCAGCCCCAGCATTTT
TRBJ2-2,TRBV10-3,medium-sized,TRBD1,CAISESQQGTGELFF,TGTGCCATCAGTGAGTCCCAACAGGGGACCGGGGAGCTGTTTTTT
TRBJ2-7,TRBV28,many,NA,CASSQPDTGFYEQYF,TGTGCCAGCAGTCAACCAGATACAGGGTTCTACGAGCAGTACTTC
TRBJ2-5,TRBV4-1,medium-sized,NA,CASSHPGLRGGAFQETQYF,TGCGCCAGCAGCCACCCCGGGCTTAGGGGGGGGGCGTTCCAAGAGACCCAGTACTTC
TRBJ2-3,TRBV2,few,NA,CASSFGGGDTDTQYF,TGTGCCAGCAGTTTTGGTGGCGGGGACACAGATACGCAGTATTTT
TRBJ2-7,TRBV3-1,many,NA,CASSPALGVVLEQYF,TGTGCCAGCAGCCCAGCGCTCGGGGTTGTCCTCGAGCAGTACTTC
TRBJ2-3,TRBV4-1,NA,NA,CASSQVNLGFSDTQYF,TGCGCCAGCAGCCAAGTTAATCTGGGTTTTTCAGATACGCAGTATTTT
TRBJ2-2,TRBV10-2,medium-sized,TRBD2,CASSDLGRGTNTGELFF,TGCGCCAGCAGTGATCTAGGGCGGGGGACTAACACCGGGGAGCTGTTTTTT
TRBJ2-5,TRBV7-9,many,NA,CASSGGLLRRGQETQYF,TGTGCCAGCAGCGGGGGACTCCTACGGAGGGGCCAAGAGACCCAGTACTTC
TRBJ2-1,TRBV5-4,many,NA,CASSADLGDYNEQFF,TGTGCCAGCAGCGCCGACTTGGGAGATTACAATGAGCAGTTCTTC
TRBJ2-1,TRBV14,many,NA,CASSGDWVSSYNEQFF,TGTGCCAGCAGCGGGGATTGGGTATCATCCTACAATGAGCAGTTCTTC
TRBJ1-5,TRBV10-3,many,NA,CAISESGNQPQHF,TGTGCCATCAGTGAGTCCGGCAATCAGCCCCAGCATTTT
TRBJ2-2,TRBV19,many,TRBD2,CATGGLAVLTDTGELFF,TGTGCCACTGGGGGACTAGCGGTCCTAACGGACACCGGGGAGCTGTTTTTT
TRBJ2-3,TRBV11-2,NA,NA,CASSHPSERTDTQYF,TGTGCCAGCAGCCACCCGAGCGAGCGTACGGATACGCAGTATTTT
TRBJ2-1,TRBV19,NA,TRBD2,CASSPRLAGTSSYNEQFF,TGTGCCAGTAGTCCCCGACTAGCGGGGACAAGCTCCTACAATGAGCAGTTCTTC
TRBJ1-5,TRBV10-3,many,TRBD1,CATRDRDGSNQPQHF,TGTGCCACGCGCGACAGGGATGGGAGCAATCAGCCCCAGCATTTT
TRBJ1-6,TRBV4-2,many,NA,CASSQEPPSPLHF,TGTGCCAGCAGCCAAGAGCCTCCTTCACCCCTCCACTTT
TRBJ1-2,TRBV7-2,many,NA,CASSLAAGSYGYTF,TGTGCCAGCAGCTTAGCAGCAGGGTCCTATGGCTACACCTTC
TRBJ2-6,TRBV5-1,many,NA,CASCLDFSGANVLTF,TGCGCCAGCTGCTTGGACTTCTCTGGGGCCAACGTCCTGACTTTC
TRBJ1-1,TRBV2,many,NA,CASTRGLEAFF,TGTGCCAGCACCAGGGGTTTAGAAGCTTTCTTT
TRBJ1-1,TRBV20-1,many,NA,CSAREPGLNTEAFF,TGCAGTGCTAGAGAGCCCGGTTTGAACACTGAAGCTTTCTTT
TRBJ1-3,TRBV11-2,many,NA,CASSQSHSGNTIYF,TGTGCCAGCAGCCAGAGCCACTCTGGAAACACCATATATTTT
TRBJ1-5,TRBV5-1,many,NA,CASSRDNSNQPQHF,TGCGCCAGCAGCCGGGACAATAGCAATCAGCCCCAGCATTTT
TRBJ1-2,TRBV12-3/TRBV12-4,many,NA,CASSFRGGFYGYTF,TGTGCCAGCAGTTTCCGGGGCGGCTTCTATGGCTACACCTTC
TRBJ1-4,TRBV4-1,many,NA,CASSQEGGFNEKLFF,TGCGCCAGCAGCCAAGAGGGGGGATTTAATGAAAAACTGTTTTTT
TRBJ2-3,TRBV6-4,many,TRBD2,CASSDDGGAGTDTQYF,TGTGCCAGCAGTGACGACGGGGGGGCTGGCACAGATACGCAGTATTTT
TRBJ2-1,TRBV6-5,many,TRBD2,CASSYTGGTYNEQFF,TGTGCCAGCAGTTACACGGGGGGTACCTACAATGAGCAGTTCTTC
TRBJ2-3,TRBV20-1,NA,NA,CSASGGGRTNTQYF,TGCAGTGCTAGCGGGGGCGGTCGCACGAATACGCAGTATTTT